The 16 T cell receptor beta chains below were found in one sample sequenced in a study of cytomegalovirus exposure and HLA in healthy donors (dated by TCRdb to between 2016 and 2019). The library relied on the immunoSEQ multiplex PCR assay. The multiplex PCR relied on a mix of 60 forward primers for TCR Vbeta segments and 13 reverse primers for TCR Jbeta segments. TCRdb mirrors the immuneACCESS table, restricted to in-frame sequences. Some clones are absent from its copies; in checked studies, under half trace to an unresolved V gene, and the reason for the others is unknown. The sample contains about 100,000 clones, roughly a tenth of them found a single time. The top ten constitute 5% to 6.5% of the sample. Sequences were obtained from PBMCs. Receptors were obtained from a man aged 35 to 55 in good health and CMV-seropositive.

As for this clone: A junction boundary mismatches the germline segment, possibly from a read error. In DNA form, the CDR3 reads TGTGCTAGCAGCATCGGGACTAGCGGCTACAATGAGCAGTTCTTC. Its translation is CASSIGTSGYNEQFF. This chain links TRBV7-7 with TRBJ2-1; 11 bases map to TRBD2. Germline V gene lookup returns CDR1 SSHAT and CDR2 FNYEAQ (reference sequence). This CDR3 has 15 residues.

Concerning this clone itself: Other DNA sequences of this sample code for an identical CDR3. CDR3 sequence (DNA): TGTGCCAGCAGCTTTTCGTCCTACGAGCAGTACTTC. Translated, it gives CASSFSSYEQYF. This chain connects TRBV7-2 to TRBJ2-7; D remains unclear. The V end was cut by 3 bases, the J end by 1 base, with 4 bases between. Germline CDR1 SGHTA, CDR2 FQGNSA. The CDR3 spans 12 residues. Complete variable domain (other parts from reference TRBV7-2 and TRBJ2-7): GAGVSQSPSNKVTEKGKDVELRCDPISGHTALYWYRQSLGQGLEFLIYFQGNSAPDKSGLPSDRFSAERTGGSVSTLTIQRTQQEDSAVYLCASSFSSYEQYFGPGTRLTVT.

The chain is built from TRBV11-2 and TRBJ2-3, with TRBD2 matching 9 bases. J was trimmed by 4 bases and V by 0 bases; bases with no gene match: 2. Germline V gene lookup returns CDR1 SGHAT and CDR2 FQNNGV. The length of the CDR3 is 15 residues. CDR3 region: CASSLEAGGADTQYF. The CDR3 DNA reads TGTGCCAGCAGCTTAGAAGCGGGAGGAGCAGATACGCAGTATTTT.

This clone was observed a handful of times. This chain connects TRBV27 to TRBJ1-1; 8 bases match TRBD1. V dropped 0 bases and J dropped 4; count of bases not matched to a gene: 4. Germline CDR1 reads MNHEY; CDR2 reads SMNVEV (reference sequence). The CDR3 consists of 15 residues. CDR3: CASSLSTGAGTEAFF. The CDR3 DNA follows: TGTGCCAGCAGTTTATCGACAGGGGCGGGCACTGAAGCTTTCTTT.

This clone has just a few counts. V gene TRBV27 combines with J gene TRBJ2-5, with 9 bases identical to TRBD2. Per the germline V gene, CDR1 is MNHEY and CDR2 is SMNVEV (reference sequence). After removal of 8 bases from V and 5 bases from J, the junction contained 9 bases not matched to a gene. CDR3 length: 14 residues. The CDR3 spells CASPVSGSCETQYF. The CDR3 DNA reads as TGTGCCAGCCCCGTTAGCGGGAGTTGCGAGACCCAGTACTTC.

The rearrangement uses TRBV15 and TRBJ2-5, with TRBD2 identical over 7 bases. The ends lost 5 bases at V and 5 bases at J; junction bases unmatched: 8. The CDR3 is 14 residues long. The germline V gene encodes CDR1 LNHNV and CDR2 YYDKDF (reference sequence). CDR3 amino acids: CATSGRGGSETQYF. Here the CDR3 DNA reads TGTGCCACCAGCGGTAGGGGCGGGAGTGAGACCCAGTACTTC.

The chain joins TRBV15 to TRBJ2-2, with TRBD2 matching over 7 bases. Germline V gene data show CDR1 as LNHNV and CDR2 as YYDKDF (reference sequence). V trimming: 0 bases; J trimming: 5 bases; junction bases outside the gene matches: 3. The CDR3 length is 15 residues. CDR3 bases: TGTGCCACCAGCAGAGATGCGGGAGTAACCGGGGAGCTGTTTTTT. Encoded protein: CATSRDAGVTGELFF.

The chain recombines TRBV9 with TRBJ2-7, with 8 bases identical to TRBD2. The CDR3 is made up of 15 amino acids. V lost 0 bases, J lost 5 bases, and 7 bases stayed unmatched. In germline, CDR1 is SGDLS, CDR2 YYNGEE. CDR3 loop: CASSVGWREAHEQYF. The CDR3 nucleotides are TGTGCCAGCAGCGTAGGATGGCGGGAGGCCCACGAGCAGTACTTC. Based on the CDR3 plus reference TRBV9 and TRBJ2-7, the full variable domain is DSGVTQTPKHLITATGQRVTLRCSPRSGDLSVYWYQQSLDQGLQFLIQYYNGEERAKGNILERFSAQQFPDLHSELNLSSLELGDSALYFCASSVGWREAHEQYFGPGTRLTVT.

CDR3 DNA: TGTGCCAGTAGTCCCAAGACAGGGGGTACTGAAGCTTTCTTT. Translated: CASSPKTGGTEAFF. This chain links TRBV19 with TRBJ1-1; 9 bases line up with TRBD1. The CDR3 runs 14 residues. Germline-derived CDR1 and CDR2 are LNHDA and SQIVND (reference sequence). V lost 5 bases and J lost 5; bases outside the gene matches: 6.

This chain's CDR3 is CASMHLRYGYTF. The CDR3 DNA sequence: TGTGCCAGCATGCATCTACGCTATGGCTACACCTTC. V and J are TRBV2 and TRBJ1-2; D unclear. V dropped 7 bases and J dropped 4 bases, with 10 bases sitting between them. Germline CDR1 reads SNHLY; CDR2 reads FYNNEI. The CDR3 runs to 12 residues.

With respect to this clone: A read error may produce the germline difference seen at one junction end. The chain couples TRBV6-5 to TRBJ2-7; D perhaps matches TRBD2 (5 bases). Germline assignment: CDR1 MNHEY and CDR2 SVGAGI. There are 15 residues in the CDR3. The CDR3 protein is CAISGMQKGDYEQYF. Written as DNA, the CDR3 is TGTGCCATCAGTGGCATGCAAAAGGGAGACTACGAGCAGTACTTC.

Only a few counts were recorded for this clone. J is TRBJ2-7 and V is TRBV28; TRBD1 matches at 8 bases. Germline V CDR1 and CDR2: MDHEN, SYDVKM. The CDR3 length is 14 residues. The V and J ends lost 7 bases and 4 bases, in that order; junction bases with no gene match: 9. The CDR3 is CASTVPGQAYEQYF. The DNA for the CDR3 is TGTGCCAGCACCGTGCCGGGACAGGCTTACGAGCAGTACTTC.

J is TRBJ2-7 and V is TRBV5-6, with 8 bases identical to TRBD2. Germline CDR1 reads SGHDT; CDR2 reads YYEEEE. Trimming cost V 0 bases and J 5 bases; bases outside gene matches: 7. The CDR3 covers 15 residues. Written as DNA, the CDR3 is TGTGCCAGCAGCTTGGTGCGGGGGGAATTTGACGAGCAGTACTTC. As protein: CASSLVRGEFDEQYF.

The chain couples TRBV13 to TRBJ2-7, with 11 bases fitting TRBD2. V shed 0 bases and J 2 bases; nucleotides not matched to a gene: 3. The length of the CDR3 is 16 residues. Per the germline V gene, CDR1 is PRHDT and CDR2 is FYEKMQ (reference sequence). The chain's CDR3 is CASSLGLAGGPYEQYF. For the CDR3, the DNA is TGTGCCAGCAGCTTAGGCTTAGCGGGAGGGCCCTACGAGCAGTACTTC.

This clone was found once. CDR3 sequence (DNA): TGTGCCAGCAGCTTGGAGATTCAGCCGTTCTTC. Translated, it gives CASSLEIQPFF. The chain has TRBV7-2 and TRBJ2-1, with unresolved D. The CDR3 is made up of 11 amino acids. Germline CDR1 SGHTA, CDR2 FQGNSA. V was pared by 3 bases and J by 15 bases, with 12 bases between.

This chain links TRBV19 with TRBJ2-7; D is perhaps TRBD1 (6 bases). CDR1 is LNHDA, CDR2 SQIVND, per germline (reference sequence). V gave up 5 bases and J gave up 2 bases, with 10 bases separating them. There are 13 residues in the CDR3. CDR3 bases: TGTGCCAGTAGTTTTGGGGGCACCTACGAGCAGTACTTC. As protein: CASSFGGTYEQYF. Full variable domain (outside the CDR3, taken from reference TRBV19 and TRBJ2-7): DGGITQSPKYLFRKEGQNVTLSCEQNLNHDAMYWYRQDPGQGLRLIYYSQIVNDFQKGDIAEGYSVSREKKESFPLTVTSAQKNPTAFYLCASSFGGTYEQYFGPGTRLTVT.